The 11 T cell receptor beta chains in this list originate from one sample, sequenced in a study of T-cell reconstitution after alpha-beta-depleted transplantation in children. Unique molecular identifiers were incorporated into the prepared TCRbeta library. TCRdb itself ran the PCR reads through MiXCR, one entry per CDR3 protein. The table shows around 200,000 distinct CDR3 sequences, with about 6.4% occurring only once. The input for sequencing was PBMCs from the stem cell graft donor, taken from the stem cell graft. These receptors originate from a human donor who donated a stem cell graft to a child with Wiskott-Aldrich syndrome.

This clonotype was counted many times. V is TRBV11-3 and J is TRBJ2-3; TRBD2 agrees at 8 bases. The CDR3 contains 15 residues. V was pared by 5 bases and J by 3 bases, with 7 bases of the junction left unmatched. Germline V CDR1 and CDR2: SGHNT, YENEEA. CDR3 amino acids: CASSLVSGITDTQYF. CDR3 nucleotides: TGTGCCAGCAGCCTGGTTAGCGGGATAACAGATACGCAGTATTTT.

This clonotype has ten or more counts. The chain recombines TRBV12-3 or TRBV12-4 with TRBJ2-3; D perhaps matches TRBD1 (5 bases). V was cut by 3 bases and J by 4 bases, with 11 bases left in between. The CDR3 extends over 14 amino acids. In nucleotides, the CDR3 is TGTGCCAGCAGTTTGGGGCTAATTTCAGATACGCAGTATTTT. The encoded protein is CASSLGLISDTQYF.

J is TRBJ2-4 and V is TRBV15, with D possibly being TRBD1 or TRBD2 (5 bases each). The CDR3 runs 17 residues. In germline, CDR1 is LNHNV, CDR2 YYDKDF (reference sequence). Trimming took 4 bases from V and 1 from J, leaving 17 bases between them. DNA for the CDR3: TGTGCCACCAGCACCCGCGAAAATTGGGGGGCCAAAAACATTCAGTACTTC. Translating gives CATSTRENWGAKNIQYF.

This clonotype came up many times. The V and J genes are TRBV7-8 and TRBJ1-1, with D hard to call. V lost 0 bases and J 3 bases, leaving 5 bases between the germline ends. The CDR3 length is 13 residues. Germline loops: CDR1 SGHVS, CDR2 FQNEAQ. CDR3 nucleotides: TGTGCCAGCAGCTTAGCGCAACACACTGAAGCTTTCTTT. Its translation is CASSLAQHTEAFF.

This clonotype was seen a handful of times. The V and J genes are TRBV25-1 and TRBJ1-5, with D maybe TRBD1 (6 bases). Germline lookup yields CDR1 MGHDK and CDR2 SYGVNS. CDR3 size: 15 residues. The V and J ends lost 3 bases and 7 bases respectively, with 16 bases between them. CDR3 bases: TGTGCCAGCAGTGACCATACAGGGAGGGGACAGCCCCAGCATTTT. Translated: CASSDHTGRGQPQHF. Combining the CDR3 with reference TRBV25-1 and TRBJ1-5 gives the whole variable domain EADIYQTPRYLVIGTGKKITLECSQTMGHDKMYWYQQDPGMELHLIHYSYGVNSTEKGDLSSESTVSRIRTEHFPLTLESARPSHTSQYLCASSDHTGRGQPQHFGDGTRLSIL.

This clonotype was counted at least ten times. The J gene is TRBJ2-7, the V gene TRBV10-2; 8 bases agree with TRBD1. CDR1 is WSHSY, CDR2 SAAADI, per germline. This CDR3 comprises 13 residues. The V gene end was trimmed by 6 bases and the J gene end by 6 bases; junction bases not matched to a gene: 7. CDR3 residues: CASRRTGNFEQYF. For the CDR3, the DNA is TGCGCCAGCAGAAGGACAGGGAATTTCGAGCAGTACTTC.

For this clonotype: This sequence may be a read error, since a much larger clone differs from it by one base. The gene calls are TRBV25-1 and TRBJ1-1; 11 bases match TRBD1. The CDR3 covers 15 residues. J gave up 4 bases and V 3 bases, and 4 bases lay outside the gene matches. In germline, CDR1 is MGHDK, CDR2 SYGVNS. CDR3: CASSDPGTGGTEAFF. The CDR3 DNA sequence: TGTGCCAGCAGTGACCCCGGGACAGGGGGCACTGAAGCTTTCTTT.

This clonotype was seen at least ten times. This chain connects TRBV7-2 to TRBJ1-1; D possibly corresponds to TRBD1 (6 bases). The CDR3 loop spans 12 amino acids. The germline V gene has CDR1 SGHTA and CDR2 FQGNSA. With 2 bases removed from V and 9 bases from J, the gap between germline ends came to 10 bases. CDR3 amino acids: CASSLQGIQAFF. The CDR3 DNA reads TGTGCCAGCAGCTTACAGGGGATTCAAGCTTTCTTT.

The sample holds many counts of this clonotype. The gene calls are TRBV3-1 and TRBJ1-1; no reliable D call. Germline V gene lookup returns CDR1 LGHDT and CDR2 YNNKEL (reference sequence). The CDR3 length is 11 residues. V was cut by 6 bases and J by 3 bases, with 5 bases left in between. The DNA for the CDR3 is TGTGCCAGCAGGGGTTACACTGAAGCTTTCTTT. Protein: CASRGYTEAFF.

This clonotype showed up many times. The chain links TRBV7-2 to TRBJ2-7, with TRBD1 matching 7 bases. The germline V gene has CDR1 SGHTA and CDR2 FQGNSA. V lost 5 bases, J lost 5 bases, and 3 bases stayed unmatched. This CDR3 has 12 residues. The CDR3 nucleotides are TGTGCCAGCAGCATACAGGGGAACGAGCAGTACTTC. Amino acid sequence: CASSIQGNEQYF.

The V gene is TRBV7-2, the J gene TRBJ2-3; TRBD2 is a possible D gene (6 bases). Germline values: CDR1 SGHTA, CDR2 FQGNSA. CDR3 length equals 14 residues. The V gene lost 7 bases and the J gene lost 2 bases, with 13 bases spanning the gap. The CDR3 DNA reads as TGTGCCAGCACCCGGGGAGGAAACACAGATACGCAGTATTTT. This translates into CASTRGGNTDTQYF.